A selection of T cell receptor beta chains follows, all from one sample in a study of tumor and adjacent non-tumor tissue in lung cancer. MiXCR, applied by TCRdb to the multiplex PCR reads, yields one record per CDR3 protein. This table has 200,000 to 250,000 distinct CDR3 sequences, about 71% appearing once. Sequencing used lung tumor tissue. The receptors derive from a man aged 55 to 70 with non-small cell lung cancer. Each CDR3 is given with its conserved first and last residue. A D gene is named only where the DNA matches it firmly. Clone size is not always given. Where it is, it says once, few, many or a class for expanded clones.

CDR3 protein: CASSPRARDRGTNEQFF; CDR3 DNA: TGTGCCAGCAGCCCCCGAGCCCGGGACAGGGGAACCAATGAGCAGTTCTTC; V gene: TRBV7-8; clone size: -; D gene: TRBD1; J gene: TRBJ2-1
CDR3 protein: CASSQGLIYEQYF; CDR3 DNA: TGTGCCAGCAGCCAGGGCCTTATCTACGAGCAGTACTTC; V gene: TRBV6-6; clone size: many; D gene: -; J gene: TRBJ2-7
CDR3 protein: CASSQAVTGGTDTQYF; CDR3 DNA: TGTGCCAGCAGCCAAGCAGTTACAGGGGGCACAGATACGCAATATTTT; V gene: TRBV4-2; clone size: -; D gene: TRBD1; J gene: TRBJ2-3
CDR3 protein: CASKISAGANVLTF; CDR3 DNA: TGTGCCAGCAAAATAAGTGCTGGGGCCAATGTCCTGACTTTC; V gene: TRBV12-3/TRBV12-4; clone size: once; D gene: -; J gene: TRBJ2-6
CDR3 protein: CASRQGRTYEQYF; CDR3 DNA: TGTGCCAGCCGCCAGGGGAGAACCTACGAGCAGTACTTC; V gene: TRBV11-3; clone size: many; D gene: -; J gene: TRBJ2-7
CDR3 protein: CSASRIQKRPYEQYF; CDR3 DNA: TGCAGTGCTAGCCGCATACAAAAGCGCCCCTACGAGCAGTACTTC; V gene: TRBV20-1; clone size: -; D gene: -; J gene: TRBJ2-7
CDR3 protein: CATSLVDSRYGYTF; CDR3 DNA: TGTGCCACCAGCTTAGTGGACAGCCGATATGGCTACACCTTC; V gene: TRBV7-9; clone size: -; D gene: -; J gene: TRBJ1-2
CDR3 protein: CSAKRLAGGFYNEQFF; CDR3 DNA: TGCAGTGCTAAGCGACTAGCGGGAGGGTTCTACAATGAGCAGTTCTTC; V gene: TRBV20-1; clone size: -; D gene: TRBD2; J gene: TRBJ2-1
CDR3 protein: CSATGTAVEKLFF; CDR3 DNA: TGCAGTGCGACCGGGACAGCAGTCGAAAAACTGTTTTTT; V gene: TRBV20-1; clone size: many; D gene: TRBD1; J gene: TRBJ1-4
CDR3 protein: CASSGTSSYEQYF; CDR3 DNA: TGCGCCAGCTCCGGGACTAGCTCGTACGAGCAGTACTTC; V gene: TRBV5-1; clone size: -; D gene: TRBD2; J gene: TRBJ2-7
CDR3 protein: CASSLWLLNTEAFF; CDR3 DNA: TGTGCCAGCAGTTTATGGCTCTTGAACACTGAAGCTTTCTTT; V gene: TRBV28; clone size: many; D gene: -; J gene: TRBJ1-1
CDR3 protein: CASRLVGQAGGPGELFF; CDR3 DNA: TGTGCCAGCCGCTTAGTTGGTCAGGCAGGGGGCCCCGGGGAGCTGTTTTTT; V gene: TRBV11-2; clone size: -; D gene: TRBD1; J gene: TRBJ2-2
CDR3 protein: CNARTMGLDHNEQFF; CDR3 DNA: TGCAATGCTAGGACTATGGGACTAGATCACAATGAGCAGTTCTTC; V gene: TRBV20-1; clone size: few; D gene: TRBD2; J gene: TRBJ2-1
CDR3 protein: CASGLQPEQFF; CDR3 DNA: TGTGCTAGTGGTTTGCAACCTGAGCAGTTCTTC; V gene: TRBV12-5; clone size: many; D gene: -; J gene: TRBJ2-1
CDR3 protein: CASSQDTPGSSGTEAFF; CDR3 DNA: TGCGCTAGCAGCCAAGACACTCCGGGCAGTTCGGGCACTGAAGCTTTCTTT; V gene: TRBV4-3; clone size: -; D gene: -; J gene: TRBJ1-1
CDR3 protein: CASSLRGIGGGSPLHF; CDR3 DNA: TGTGCCAGCAGCCTTAGAGGTATAGGGGGCGGTTCACCCCTCCACTTT; V gene: TRBV14; clone size: few; D gene: TRBD1; J gene: TRBJ1-6
CDR3 protein: CASSYKWTDSNEQYF; CDR3 DNA: TGTGCCAGCAGTTACAAGTGGACAGACTCCAACGAGCAGTACTTC; V gene: TRBV6-6; clone size: -; D gene: -; J gene: TRBJ2-7
CDR3 protein: CASSQGRNNEQFF; CDR3 DNA: TGTGCCAGCAGCCAAGGACGTAACAATGAGCAGTTCTTC; V gene: TRBV12-3/TRBV12-4; clone size: many; D gene: -; J gene: TRBJ2-1
CDR3 protein: CASSGTGNEQFF; CDR3 DNA: TGTGCCAGCAGTGGGACGGGGAATGAGCAGTTCTTC; V gene: TRBV6-6; clone size: many; D gene: -; J gene: TRBJ2-1
CDR3 protein: CASSFSGTDLSNEQSF; CDR3 DNA: TGTGCCAGCAGTTTTTCAGGGACCGACCTCTCCAATGAGCAGTCCTTC; V gene: TRBV11-3; clone size: -; D gene: -; J gene: TRBJ2-1
CDR3 protein: CSATGGGLRGFF; CDR3 DNA: TGCAGCGCCACAGGAGGGGGCCTGCGTGGGTTCTTC; V gene: TRBV20-1; clone size: -; D gene: -; J gene: TRBJ2-1
CDR3 protein: CASSFWGVFSEQYF; CDR3 DNA: TGTGCCAGCAGTTTCTGGGGGGTTTTCTCCGAGCAGTACTTC; V gene: TRBV12-3/TRBV12-4; clone size: -; D gene: -; J gene: TRBJ2-7
CDR3 protein: CVSSLVGAGQPQQF; CDR3 DNA: TGTGTCAGCAGTTTAGTGGGGGCGGGACAGCCCCAGCAGTTT; V gene: TRBV12-3/TRBV12-4; clone size: -; D gene: TRBD1; J gene: TRBJ1-5
CDR3 protein: CSARRGPGNQPQHF; CDR3 DNA: TGCAGTGCTAGGAGGGGCCCCGGCAATCAGCCCCAGCATTTT; V gene: TRBV20-1; clone size: many; D gene: -; J gene: TRBJ1-5
CDR3 protein: CASKQQTGRRDGYTF; CDR3 DNA: TGTGCCAGCAAGCAACAGACAGGGCGGCGGGATGGCTACACCTTC; V gene: TRBV6-2/TRBV6-3; clone size: many; D gene: TRBD1; J gene: TRBJ1-2
CDR3 protein: CSARRSLSGYTF; CDR3 DNA: TGCAGTGCTAGAAGGAGCCTCTCTGGCTACACCTTC; V gene: TRBV20-1; clone size: many; D gene: -; J gene: TRBJ1-2
CDR3 protein: CASRIGHGNNEQFF; CDR3 DNA: TGTGCCAGCAGGATAGGACATGGGAATAATGAGCAGTTCTTC; V gene: TRBV6-2/TRBV6-3; clone size: -; D gene: -; J gene: TRBJ2-1
CDR3 protein: CASSSAFYREQFF; CDR3 DNA: TGTGCCAGCAGTTCTGCATTTTACCGTGAGCAGTTCTTC; V gene: TRBV11-2; clone size: -; D gene: -; J gene: TRBJ2-1
CDR3 protein: CSTRTVSPETQYF; CDR3 DNA: TGCAGTACTAGAACTGTTAGTCCAGAGACCCAGTACTTC; V gene: TRBV20-1; clone size: -; D gene: -; J gene: TRBJ2-5
CDR3 protein: CASSARQGMTGDTQNF; CDR3 DNA: TGTGCCAGCAGCGCCAGACAGGGGATGACAGGAGATACCCAGAACTTC; V gene: TRBV11-3; clone size: -; D gene: TRBD1; J gene: TRBJ2-5
CDR3 protein: CASSGFSGSIKTQYF; CDR3 DNA: TGTGCCAGCAGCGGATTTAGCGGGAGTATAAAGACCCAGTACTTC; V gene: TRBV5-4; clone size: many; D gene: TRBD2; J gene: TRBJ2-5
CDR3 protein: CATSDLRKSGRPNEQFF; CDR3 DNA: TGTGCCACCAGTGATTTGCGTAAGAGCGGGAGACCCAATGAGCAGTTCTTC; V gene: TRBV24-1; clone size: -; D gene: TRBD2; J gene: TRBJ2-1
CDR3 protein: CSDRGLAPAGASSYEQYF; CDR3 DNA: TGCAGTGATAGAGGATTGGCACCAGCGGGGGCGAGCTCCTACGAGCAGTACTTC; V gene: TRBV20-1; clone size: -; D gene: TRBD2; J gene: TRBJ2-7
CDR3 protein: CASVPGQGSGNTIYF; CDR3 DNA: TGTGCCTCTGTCCCGGGGCAGGGCTCTGGAAACACCATATATTTT; V gene: TRBV28; clone size: few; D gene: -; J gene: TRBJ1-3
CDR3 protein: CSAGAGTVYGYTF; CDR3 DNA: TGCAGTGCCGGAGCAGGGACAGTTTATGGCTACACCTTC; V gene: TRBV20-1; clone size: many; D gene: TRBD1; J gene: TRBJ1-2
CDR3 protein: CSARGPWATYEQYF; CDR3 DNA: TGCAGTGCTCGAGGTCCCTGGGCAACCTACGAGCAGTACTTC; V gene: TRBV20-1; clone size: -; D gene: -; J gene: TRBJ2-7
CDR3 protein: CTSSIRGLGGSGELFF; CDR3 DNA: TGTACCAGCAGCATCAGGGGGCTCGGTGGGTCCGGGGAGCTGTTTTTT; V gene: TRBV5-6; clone size: once; D gene: TRBD1; J gene: TRBJ2-2
CDR3 protein: CSPIGAGNQPQHF; CDR3 DNA: TGCAGTCCTATCGGGGCAGGGAATCAGCCCCAGCATTTT; V gene: TRBV20-1; clone size: -; D gene: -; J gene: TRBJ1-5
CDR3 protein: CASSLMHGQGPYEQYF; CDR3 DNA: TGTGCCAGCAGCCTTATGCATGGACAGGGGCCCTACGAGCAGTATTTC; V gene: TRBV11-2; clone size: -; D gene: TRBD1; J gene: TRBJ2-7
CDR3 protein: CASSLEGQGLNSPLHF; CDR3 DNA: TGTGCCAGCAGCTTAGAGGGCCAGGGTTTAAATTCACCCCTCCACTTT; V gene: TRBV7-9; clone size: -; D gene: -; J gene: TRBJ1-6
CDR3 protein: CASSQDGGLEQFF; CDR3 DNA: TGTGCCAGCAGCCAAGATGGAGGTTTGGAGCAGTTCTTC; V gene: TRBV4-2; clone size: -; D gene: -; J gene: TRBJ2-1
CDR3 protein: CASSLGAPWTGELFF; CDR3 DNA: TGTGCCAGCAGTTTAGGGGCCCCCTGGACCGGGGAGCTGTTTTTT; V gene: TRBV12-3/TRBV12-4; clone size: many; D gene: -; J gene: TRBJ2-2
CDR3 protein: CSVWDRSSGANVLTF; CDR3 DNA: TGTAGTGTCTGGGACAGGAGCTCTGGGGCCAACGTCCTGACTTTC; V gene: TRBV20-1; clone size: once; D gene: TRBD1; J gene: TRBJ2-6
CDR3 protein: CASSYRATMGYSPLHF; CDR3 DNA: TGTGCCAGCAGTTATCGGGCCACAATGGGGTATTCACCCCTCCACTTT; V gene: TRBV6-5; clone size: few; D gene: -; J gene: TRBJ1-6
CDR3 protein: CSARRHRGPEKLFF; CDR3 DNA: TGCAGTGCTCGCCGGCACAGGGGTCCTGAAAAACTGTTTTTT; V gene: TRBV20-1; clone size: once; D gene: TRBD1; J gene: TRBJ1-4
CDR3 protein: CASSYTTSGGGSYNEQFF; CDR3 DNA: TGTGCCAGCAGTTACACGACTAGCGGGGGGGGCTCCTACAATGAGCAGTTCTTC; V gene: TRBV6-6; clone size: -; D gene: TRBD2; J gene: TRBJ2-1
CDR3 protein: CASSSGHGRVETQYF; CDR3 DNA: TGTGCCAGCAGCTCTGGACATGGCAGGGTCGAGACCCAGTACTTC; V gene: TRBV11-3; clone size: -; D gene: -; J gene: TRBJ2-5
CDR3 protein: CASIQMEQGSHNEQFF; CDR3 DNA: TGTGCCAGCATCCAAATGGAACAGGGCTCCCACAATGAGCAGTTCTTC; V gene: TRBV4-2; clone size: -; D gene: -; J gene: TRBJ2-1
CDR3 protein: CATSDQGLAGDYEQLF; CDR3 DNA: TGTGCCACCAGTGATCAAGGACTAGCGGGAGATTATGAGCAGTTATTC; V gene: TRBV24-1; clone size: -; D gene: TRBD2; J gene: TRBJ2-1
CDR3 protein: CARILDLLEVGGRTDTQYF; CDR3 DNA: TGTGCCAGGATCTTAGATCTCCTAGAAGTCGGGGGCCGCACAGATACGCAGTATTTT; V gene: TRBV11-2; clone size: -; D gene: -; J gene: TRBJ2-3
CDR3 protein: CASGSGAQGHTDTQYF; CDR3 DNA: TGTGCCAGCGGCTCCGGGGCTCAGGGACACACAGATACGCAGTATTTT; V gene: TRBV28; clone size: once; D gene: -; J gene: TRBJ2-3
CDR3 protein: CAISLWVGPQRNKQFF; CDR3 DNA: TGTGCCATCAGCTTATGGGTCGGACCCCAACGGAATAAGCAGTTCTTC; V gene: TRBV7-4; clone size: -; D gene: -; J gene: TRBJ2-1
CDR3 protein: CASSSTKGGPKEAQYF; CDR3 DNA: TGCGCCAGCAGCTCCACAAAGGGGGGGCCAAAGGAGGCCCAGTACTTC; V gene: TRBV11-2; clone size: -; D gene: -; J gene: TRBJ2-5
CDR3 protein: CANRSTGLYEYTF; CDR3 DNA: TGTGCCAACAGATCGACTGGATTATATGAGTACACCTTC; V gene: TRBV6-1; clone size: -; D gene: -; J gene: TRBJ1-2
CDR3 protein: CASSSVVGNSPLHF; CDR3 DNA: TGTGCCAGCAGCTCTGTGGTAGGTAATTCACCCCTCCACTTT; V gene: TRBV11-2; clone size: -; D gene: -; J gene: TRBJ1-6
CDR3 protein: CSARDRLAGSTDTHYF; CDR3 DNA: TGCAGTGCTAGAGATAGACTAGCGGGGTCCACAGATACGCATTATTTT; V gene: TRBV20-1; clone size: -; D gene: TRBD2; J gene: TRBJ2-3
CDR3 protein: CASSFSRGAHQPQHF; CDR3 DNA: TGTGCCAGCAGCTTTAGCAGGGGAGCCCATCAGCCCCAGCATTTT; V gene: TRBV5-6; clone size: few; D gene: -; J gene: TRBJ1-5
CDR3 protein: CSARDPALSNTGELFF; CDR3 DNA: TGCAGTGCTAGAGATCCGGCCCTATCGAACACCGGGGAGCTGTTTTTT; V gene: TRBV20-1; clone size: many; D gene: -; J gene: TRBJ2-2
CDR3 protein: CSVQTTTGEQFF; CDR3 DNA: TGCAGCGTTCAGACTACCACCGGTGAGCAGTTTTTT; V gene: TRBV29-1; clone size: -; D gene: -; J gene: TRBJ2-2
CDR3 protein: CSASSPLTGGLGDTQYF; CDR3 DNA: TGCAGTGCTAGCAGCCCACTAACAGGGGGGCTAGGAGATACGCAGTATTTT; V gene: TRBV20-1; clone size: -; D gene: TRBD1; J gene: TRBJ2-3